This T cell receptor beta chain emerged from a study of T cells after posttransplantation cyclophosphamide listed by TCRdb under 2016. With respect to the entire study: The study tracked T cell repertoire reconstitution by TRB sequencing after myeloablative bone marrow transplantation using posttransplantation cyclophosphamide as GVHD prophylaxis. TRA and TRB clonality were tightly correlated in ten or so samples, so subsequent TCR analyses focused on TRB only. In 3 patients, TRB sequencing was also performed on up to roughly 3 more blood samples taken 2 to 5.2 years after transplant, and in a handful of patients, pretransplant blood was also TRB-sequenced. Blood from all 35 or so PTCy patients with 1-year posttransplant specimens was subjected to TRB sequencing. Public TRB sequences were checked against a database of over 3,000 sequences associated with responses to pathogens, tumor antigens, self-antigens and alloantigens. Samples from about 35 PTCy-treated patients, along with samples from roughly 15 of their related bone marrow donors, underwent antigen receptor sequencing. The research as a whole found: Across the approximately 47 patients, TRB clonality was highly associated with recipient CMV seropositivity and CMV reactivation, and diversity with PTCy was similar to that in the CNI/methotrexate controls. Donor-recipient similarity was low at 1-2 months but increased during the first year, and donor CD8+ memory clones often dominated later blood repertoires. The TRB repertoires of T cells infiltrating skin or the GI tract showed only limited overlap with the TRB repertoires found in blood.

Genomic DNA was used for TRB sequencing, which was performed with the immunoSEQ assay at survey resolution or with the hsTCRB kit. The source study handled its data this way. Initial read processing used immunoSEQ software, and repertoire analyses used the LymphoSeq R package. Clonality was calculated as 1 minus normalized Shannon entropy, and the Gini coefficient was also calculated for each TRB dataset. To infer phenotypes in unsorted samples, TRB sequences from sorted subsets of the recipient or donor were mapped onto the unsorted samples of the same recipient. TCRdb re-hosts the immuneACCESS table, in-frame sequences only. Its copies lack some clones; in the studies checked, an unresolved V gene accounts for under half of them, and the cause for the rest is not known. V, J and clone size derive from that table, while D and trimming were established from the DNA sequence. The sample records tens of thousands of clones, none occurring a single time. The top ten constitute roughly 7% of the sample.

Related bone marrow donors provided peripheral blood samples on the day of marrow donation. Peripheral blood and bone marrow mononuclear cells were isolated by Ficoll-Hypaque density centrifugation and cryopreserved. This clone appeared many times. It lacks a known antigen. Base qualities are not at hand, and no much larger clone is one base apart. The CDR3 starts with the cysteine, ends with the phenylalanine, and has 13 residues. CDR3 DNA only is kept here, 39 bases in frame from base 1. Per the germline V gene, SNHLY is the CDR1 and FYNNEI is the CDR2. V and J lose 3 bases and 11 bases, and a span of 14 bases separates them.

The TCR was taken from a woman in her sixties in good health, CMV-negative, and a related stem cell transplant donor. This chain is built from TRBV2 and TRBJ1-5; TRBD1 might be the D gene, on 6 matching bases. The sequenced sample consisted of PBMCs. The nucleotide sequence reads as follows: TGTGCCAGCAGTGAGAGGGGGAGACAAGCCCAGCATTTT. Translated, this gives CASSERGRQAQHF.